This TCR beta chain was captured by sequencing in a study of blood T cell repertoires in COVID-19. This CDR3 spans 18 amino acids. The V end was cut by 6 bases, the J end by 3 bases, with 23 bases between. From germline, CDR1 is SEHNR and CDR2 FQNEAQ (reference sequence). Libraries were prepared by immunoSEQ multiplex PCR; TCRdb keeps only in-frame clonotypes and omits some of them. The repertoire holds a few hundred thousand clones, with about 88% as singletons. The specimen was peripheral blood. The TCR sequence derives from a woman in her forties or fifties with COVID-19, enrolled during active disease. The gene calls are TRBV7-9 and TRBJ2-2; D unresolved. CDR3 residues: CASRPKYTATLHTGELFF. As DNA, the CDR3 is TGTGCCAGCAGACCGAAATATACGGCGACATTGCACACCGGGGAGCTGTTTTTT.